The source of this T cell receptor (beta chain) is a study of T cells after yellow fever vaccination. Overall study results and limits: Few clonotypes appeared in both CD4 and CD8 compartments. Faster peaking, at day 5 versus 15, marked a secondary response that was weaker.

This clonotype was seen at least ten times. TCRdb processed the 5' RACE reads anew with MiXCR; each CDR3 protein has one entry. The top ten clones hold about 0.94% of a sample with 10,000 or so distinct CDR3 sequences, roughly 6.1% of them seen once. V lost 5 bases to trimming and J lost 6 bases; unmatched junction nucleotides: 0. Germline V lookup: CDR1 KGHSH, CDR2 LQKENI. The CDR3 is 11 amino acids. This chain links TRBV18 with TRBJ1-2, with 7 bases lining up with TRBD1. This clonotype originated in a man under 40 who received the YFV17D yellow fever vaccine. The sequenced sample was PBMCs, either bulk or a sorted T-cell subset (CD4+, CD8+, memory, or dextramer-sorted; not recorded which), obtained on the day of the yellow fever booster vaccination. The CDR3 nucleotides read TGTGCCAGCTCAACAGGGGATGGCTACACCTTC. Its protein product is CASSTGDGYTF.